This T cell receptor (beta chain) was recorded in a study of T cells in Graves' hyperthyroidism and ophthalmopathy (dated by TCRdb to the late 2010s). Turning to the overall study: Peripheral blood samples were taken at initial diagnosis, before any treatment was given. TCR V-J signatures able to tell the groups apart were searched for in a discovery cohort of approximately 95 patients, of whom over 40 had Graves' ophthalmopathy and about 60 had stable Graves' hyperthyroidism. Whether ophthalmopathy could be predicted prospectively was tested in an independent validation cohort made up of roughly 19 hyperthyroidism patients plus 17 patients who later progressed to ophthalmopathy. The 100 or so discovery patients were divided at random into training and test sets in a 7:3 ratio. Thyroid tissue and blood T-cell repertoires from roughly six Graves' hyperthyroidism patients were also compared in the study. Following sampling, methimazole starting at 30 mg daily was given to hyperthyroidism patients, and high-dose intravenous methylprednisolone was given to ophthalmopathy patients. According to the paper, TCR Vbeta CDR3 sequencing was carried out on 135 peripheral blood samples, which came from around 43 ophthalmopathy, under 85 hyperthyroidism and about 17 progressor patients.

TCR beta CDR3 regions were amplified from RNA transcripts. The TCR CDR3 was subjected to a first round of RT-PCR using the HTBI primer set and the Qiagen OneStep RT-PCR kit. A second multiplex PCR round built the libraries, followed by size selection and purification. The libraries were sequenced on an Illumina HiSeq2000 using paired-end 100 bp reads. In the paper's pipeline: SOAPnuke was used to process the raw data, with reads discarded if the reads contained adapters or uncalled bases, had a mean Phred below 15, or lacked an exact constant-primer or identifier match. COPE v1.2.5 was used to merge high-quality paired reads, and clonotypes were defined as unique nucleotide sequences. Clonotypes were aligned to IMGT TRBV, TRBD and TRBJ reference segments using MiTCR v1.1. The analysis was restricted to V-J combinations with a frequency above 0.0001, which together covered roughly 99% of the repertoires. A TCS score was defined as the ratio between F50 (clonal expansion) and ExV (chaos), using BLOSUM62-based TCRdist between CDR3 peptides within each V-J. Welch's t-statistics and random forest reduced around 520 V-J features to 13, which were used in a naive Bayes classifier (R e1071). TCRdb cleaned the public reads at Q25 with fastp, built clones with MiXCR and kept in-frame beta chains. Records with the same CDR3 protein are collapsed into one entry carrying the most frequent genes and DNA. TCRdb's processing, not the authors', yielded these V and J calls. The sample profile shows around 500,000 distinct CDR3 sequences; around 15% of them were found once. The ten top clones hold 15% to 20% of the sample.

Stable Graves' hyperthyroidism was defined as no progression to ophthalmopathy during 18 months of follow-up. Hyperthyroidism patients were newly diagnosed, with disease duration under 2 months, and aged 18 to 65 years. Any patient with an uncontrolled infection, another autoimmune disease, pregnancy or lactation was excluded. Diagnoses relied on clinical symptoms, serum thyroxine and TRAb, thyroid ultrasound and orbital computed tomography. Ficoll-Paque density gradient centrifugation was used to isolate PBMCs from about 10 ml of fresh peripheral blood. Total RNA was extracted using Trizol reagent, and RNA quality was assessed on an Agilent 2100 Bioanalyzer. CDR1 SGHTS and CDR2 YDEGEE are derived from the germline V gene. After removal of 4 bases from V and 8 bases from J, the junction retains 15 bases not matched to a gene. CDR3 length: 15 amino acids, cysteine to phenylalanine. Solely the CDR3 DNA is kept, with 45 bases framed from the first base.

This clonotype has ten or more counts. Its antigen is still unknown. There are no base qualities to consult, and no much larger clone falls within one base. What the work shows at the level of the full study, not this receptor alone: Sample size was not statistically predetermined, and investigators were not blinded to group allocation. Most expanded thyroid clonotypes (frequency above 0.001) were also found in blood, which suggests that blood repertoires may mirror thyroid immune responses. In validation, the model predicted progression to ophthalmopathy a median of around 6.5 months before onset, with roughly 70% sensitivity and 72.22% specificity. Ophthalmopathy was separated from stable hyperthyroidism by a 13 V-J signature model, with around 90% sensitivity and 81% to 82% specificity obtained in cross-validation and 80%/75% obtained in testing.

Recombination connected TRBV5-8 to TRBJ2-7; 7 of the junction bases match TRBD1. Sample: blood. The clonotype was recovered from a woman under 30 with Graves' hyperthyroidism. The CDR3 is CASSRAGTASTKQYF. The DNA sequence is TGTGCCAGCAGCAGAGCCGGGACAGCTTCTACGAAGCAGTACTTC.